This TCR beta chain was sequenced during a study of T cell responses to AZD1222 COVID-19 vaccine. Findings and limits, study-wide: Repertoire collection took place solely once the T cell response had peaked. Most donors were white British, females outnumbered males, and clonal diversity was possibly underestimated. Targeting of unmutated variant regions was reportedly seen in nearly half of spike-specific TCRs. Seropositive AZD1222 recipients at baseline numbered only five to seven.

V was shortened by 2 bases and J by 2 bases, with 3 bases between the two germline ends. Germline V lookup: CDR1 MRHNA, CDR2 SNTAGT. The CDR3 is 13 residues long. Repertoires were generated with immunoSEQ multiplex PCR, while TCRdb's copy carries only in-frame clones and drops some. The profile shows approximately 120,000 clones, roughly 90% of them singletons. This clone was found once. Its cognate antigen is unknown. The TCR comes from an adult in good health. Specimen: peripheral blood, collected on day 0 of AZD1222 vaccination. This chain connects TRBV6-4 to TRBJ2-2; no clear D. The CDR3 here is CASSDVNTGELFF. The CDR3 coding sequence is TGTGCCAGCAGTGACGTCAACACCGGGGAGCTGTTTTTT.